These 3 T cell receptor beta chains originate from one sample sequenced in a study of blood T cell repertoires in COVID-19 (dated by TCRdb to about 2020). The method behind the library was the immunoSEQ multiplex PCR assay. This immuneACCESS table, as held by TCRdb, lists in-frame sequences with V and J called but not all clones. Of the missing ones, under half trace to an unresolved V gene in checked studies; the others have no known cause. This sample gives about 190,000 clones in total; approximately 85% of them show up just once. The ten largest make up 4.5% to 5.5% of the sample. The sample was peripheral blood. Receptors were obtained from a woman between 65 and 79 years old with active or convalescent COVID-19.

This chain joins TRBV6-5 and TRBJ1-6; 7 bases fit TRBD1. This CDR3 region has 14 residues. J gave up 8 bases and V 6 bases, and 7 bases lay outside the gene matches. Germline CDR1 MNHEY, CDR2 SVGAGI. This chain's CDR3 is CASSLTGVDSPLHF. CDR3 in DNA: TGTGCCAGCAGCTTAACAGGGGTGGATTCACCCCTCCACTTT.

The chain combines TRBV20-1 with TRBJ2-1, with 7 bases identical to TRBD1. The CDR3 has 11 amino acids. Germline V gene data show CDR1 as DFQATT and CDR2 as SNEGSKA (reference sequence). Trimming removed 2 bases from V and 15 bases from J; junction bases left unmatched: 7. The DNA of the CDR3 is TGCAGTGCTAGACCGCAGGGGGTTTGGTTCTTC. Its translation is CSARPQGVWFF.

The V and J genes are TRBV15 and TRBJ2-2, with a possible D match to TRBD2 (6 bases). The CDR3 has 15 residues. The germline V gene has CDR1 LNHNV and CDR2 YYDKDF (reference sequence). V was shortened by 6 bases and J by 2 bases, with 13 bases between the two germline ends. This chain's CDR3 is CATSPGTPNTGELFF. CDR3 DNA: TGTGCCACCAGTCCCGGGACTCCAAACACCGGGGAGCTGTTTTTT.